This T cell receptor beta chain was captured in a study of cytomegalovirus exposure and HLA in healthy donors. For this clone: No antigen is known for it.

Primers included in the PCR were 60 Vbeta and 13 Jbeta primers. The repertoire was sequenced with immunoSEQ multiplex PCR; TCRdb's copy has only in-frame clones and lacks some. The sample includes approximately 140,000 clones, more than 60% seen only once; the top ten take about 10%. Germline trimming cut 4 bases from V and 4 bases from J; bases unmatched to any gene: 4. The CDR3 has 14 residues. In germline, CDR1 is LNHDA, CDR2 SQIVND (reference sequence). Study findings and constraints: Reportedly, TCR beta sequences accurately predicted HLA-A and HLA-B alleles in most subjects. The dataset shows that most TCR sequences were rare, while some public TCRs occurred in many donors.

The chain joins TRBV19 to TRBJ2-4; 7 bases are a match to TRBD1. The sequenced material came from PBMCs. The sequence was obtained from a woman aged 45 to 65 in good health and CMV-seropositive. The CDR3 sequence is CASSNQGVKNIQYF. CDR3 coding DNA: TGTGCCAGTAGTAACCAGGGGGTTAAAAACATTCAGTACTTC.